This T cell receptor (beta chain) is drawn from a study of human T cells and chemical hapten exposure. In TCRdb, the RACE reads were re-called with MiXCR into one record per CDR3 protein. The table records approximately 89,000 distinct CDR3 sequences, about 9.4% of them present only once. Time point described: patch test 2, 6 weeks after DPC sensitization. The treatment denotes: therapeutic diphenylcyclopropenone sensitization with weekly scalp DPC. V dropped 2 bases and J dropped 3 bases, with 7 bases sitting between them. CDR1 and CDR2 from the germline V gene are ENHRY and SYGVKD. The CDR3 has 14 residues.

The sequencing used whole blood, collected in connection with sensitization to the hapten diphenylcyclopropenone (DPC). The clonotype originates from a woman aged 25-40 years with alopecia areata. Some clones in this sample may be carry-over from other donors' samples. The chain recombines TRBV10-3 with TRBJ2-2; D unresolved. This chain's CDR3 is CAISEGQYTGELFF. CDR3 sequence (DNA): TGTGCCATCAGTGAGGGGCAGTACACCGGGGAGCTGTTTTTT.